The 21 T cell receptor beta chains below come from one sample, sequenced in a study of cytomegalovirus exposure and HLA in healthy donors. TCRdb's table, derived via immunoSEQ multiplex PCR, lists solely in-frame clones and lacks some. The sample lists about 340,000 clones; around 86% were seen once. The sequenced material came from PBMCs. These receptors were obtained from a woman between 18 and 29 years old in good health and CMV-seronegative.

The chain is built from TRBV11-1 and TRBJ1-4; tentative D call: TRBD1 (6 bases). The CDR3 has 15 residues. Per the germline V gene, CDR1 is SGHAT and CDR2 is FQDESV (reference sequence). The V and J ends lost 5 bases and 0 bases respectively, with 10 bases between them. CDR3 bases: TGTGCCAGCAGCCCGACAGGAGCAACTAATGAAAAACTGTTTTTT. Encoded protein: CASSPTGATNEKLFF. The whole variable domain, filled in from reference TRBV11-1 and TRBJ1-4, reads EAEVAQSPRYKITEKSQAVAFWCDPISGHATLYWYRQILGQGPELLVQFQDESVVDDSQLPKDRFSAERLKGVDSTLKIQPAELGDSAMYLCASSPTGATNEKLFFGSGTQLSVL.

V gene TRBV7-2 combines with J gene TRBJ2-7, with TRBD1 matching over 7 bases. Germline V gene sequence: CDR1 SGHTA, CDR2 FQGNSA. CDR3 length: 14 amino acids. With V trimmed by 2 bases and J by 4 bases, 5 bases remained unmatched. The CDR3 loop reads CASSLNPGGYEQYF. Here the CDR3 DNA reads TGTGCCAGCAGCTTAAACCCAGGGGGATACGAGCAGTACTTC.

In the case of this clone: This specimen includes other DNA sequences encoding the same CDR3. The V and J genes are TRBV29-1 and TRBJ2-5, with a tentative D call TRBD2 (6 bases). V lost 2 bases, J lost 4 bases, and 14 bases lay in between. The V gene's germline CDR1 is SQVTM and CDR2 ANQGSEA. This CDR3 has 14 residues. In nucleotides, the CDR3 is TGCAGCGTTGAACGGGGGAGCGGTTTAGAGACCCAGTACTTC. Amino acids: CSVERGSGLETQYF.

The rearrangement uses TRBV2 and TRBJ2-1; TRBD2 matches 13 bases. CDR1 is SNHLY, CDR2 FYNNEI, per germline. V shed 10 bases and J 4 bases; nucleotides not matched to a gene: 4. CDR3 length: 14 residues. The chain's CDR3 is CATSGLAGYNEQFF. Here the CDR3 DNA reads TGTGCCACCTCGGGACTAGCGGGATACAATGAGCAGTTCTTC.

The table lists this clone with a count of one. V and J are TRBV6-4 and TRBJ2-2, with 7 bases identical to TRBD1. Losses at the gene ends were 9 bases for V and 2 bases for J; bases not matched to a gene: 15. The CDR3 is 17 amino acids. CDR1 is MRHNA and CDR2 is SNTAGT in the germline V gene. CDR3 sequence reads: CASLSTTGTANTGELFF. DNA for the CDR3: TGTGCCAGTCTGTCAACGACCGGGACAGCTAACACCGGGGAGCTGTTTTTT.

The chain joins TRBV6-5 to TRBJ2-1, with a possible D match to TRBD2 (5 bases). V was shortened by 3 bases and J by 4 bases, with 13 bases between the two germline ends. Germline CDR1 is MNHEY and CDR2 is SVGAGI. The CDR3 consists of 15 residues. CDR3 in DNA: TGTGCCAGCAGTTATGGTTCGAGCGGATACAATGAGCAGTTCTTC. It specifies CASSYGSSGYNEQFF.

The chain is built from TRBV6-6 and TRBJ2-7, with 9 bases that match TRBD2. This CDR3 spans 15 amino acids. V trimming: 2 bases; J trimming: 1 base; junction bases outside the gene matches: 3. Germline V gives CDR1 MNHNY, CDR2 SVGAGI (reference sequence). The CDR3 DNA sequence: TGTGCCAGCAGTTACAGCCTAGCGGGGTCCTACGAGCAGTACTTC. It encodes CASSYSLAGSYEQYF.

This sequence joins TRBV29-1 and TRBJ2-2, with D maybe TRBD1 (5 bases). The CDR3 is made up of 14 amino acids. V lost 4 bases to trimming and J lost 0 bases, with 9 bases between them. Germline V gene lookup returns CDR1 SQVTM and CDR2 ANQGSEA. The CDR3 loop is CSVAGSANTGELFF. CDR3 DNA: TGCAGCGTTGCAGGGTCCGCGAACACCGGGGAGCTGTTTTTT.

The gene calls are TRBV2 and TRBJ1-1; the match to TRBD1 covers 7 bases. From germline, CDR1 is SNHLY and CDR2 FYNNEI. CDR3 length equals 14 residues. With 7 bases clipped from V and 10 bases from J, the junction kept 15 bases outside the gene matches. The chain's CDR3 is CASKGGAGLLAAFF. The CDR3 coding sequence is TGTGCCAGCAAAGGGGGCGCGGGATTATTGGCAGCTTTCTTT.

V is TRBV9 and J is TRBJ2-3; perhaps TRBD2 as D (6 bases). The germline gives CDR1 SGDLS, CDR2 YYNGEE. This CDR3 has 13 residues. Trimming removed 2 bases from V and 5 bases from J, with 9 bases in between. The DNA of the CDR3 is TGTGCCAGCAGCGTCGGGGGTGTAGATACGCAGTATTTT. This codes for CASSVGGVDTQYF.

This clone was seen a single time. V usage is TRBV11-3 and J usage is TRBJ2-2, with D maybe TRBD2 (5 bases). The germline gives CDR1 SGHNT, CDR2 YENEEA. CDR3 length: 12 residues. The ends were cut back, 7 bases at V and 5 bases at J, with 8 bases in the middle. This chain's CDR3 is CASTGGTGELFF. The DNA for the CDR3 is TGTGCCAGCACTGGCGGGACCGGGGAGCTGTTTTTT.

This clone was found a few times. J is TRBJ1-3 and V is TRBV19; perhaps TRBD1 as D (6 bases). This CDR3 contains 15 residues. CDR1 and CDR2 from the germline V gene are LNHDA and SQIVND (reference sequence). V gave up 7 bases and J gave up 0 bases, with 13 bases separating them. CDR3 DNA: TGTGCCAGTAAGGACAGCCTTTACTCTGGAAACACCATATATTTT. The encoded protein is CASKDSLYSGNTIYF.

The chain employs TRBV2 and TRBJ2-7; the D is unclear. The germline CDR1 and CDR2 sequences are SNHLY and FYNNEI. V dropped 9 bases and J dropped 5 bases, with 11 bases sitting between them. The CDR3 runs to 11 residues. In DNA form, the CDR3 reads TGTGCCAGTAGCATGAAGGACGAGCAGTACTTC. Translated, it gives CASSMKDEQYF.

The chain carries TRBV6-5 and TRBJ1-5; 7 bases are a match to TRBD1. The CDR3 contains 16 residues. Trimming removed 2 bases from V and 0 bases from J; junction bases left unmatched: 4. Per germline, CDR1 MNHEY and CDR2 SVGAGI. This CDR3 is CASSYGDSYSNQPQHF. DNA of the CDR3: TGTGCCAGCAGTTACGGGGACAGCTATAGCAATCAGCCCCAGCATTTT.

Comment on this clone: One junction end does not reproduce the germline sequence, and a read error may be involved. The gene calls are TRBV19 and TRBJ2-1, with 7 bases matching TRBD2. CDR3 length: 15 amino acids. Germline V gene data show CDR1 as LNHDA and CDR2 as SQIVND (reference sequence). CDR3 sequence (DNA): TGTGCCAGTAGAATAGCGGGTGGCTCCTACAATGAGCAGTTCTTC. Its protein product is CASRIAGGSYNEQFF. The full variable domain, rest sourced from reference TRBV19 and TRBJ2-1, is DGGITQSPKYLFRKEGQNVTLSCEQNLNHDAMYWYRQDPGQGLRLIYYSQIVNDFQKGDIAEGYSVSREKKESFPLTVTSAQKNPTAFYLCASRIAGGSYNEQFFGPGTRLTVL.

This sequence joins TRBV4-2 and TRBJ2-1; 9 bases align to TRBD2. The germline CDR1 and CDR2 sequences are LGHNA and YNFKEQ. CDR3 length: 16 residues. Germline trimming cut 4 bases from V and 4 bases from J; bases unmatched to any gene: 8. This chain's CDR3 is CASSRRAGGRYNEQFF. DNA of the CDR3: TGTGCCAGCAGCCGCAGAGCGGGAGGAAGGTACAATGAGCAGTTCTTC.

The rearrangement joins TRBV5-4 to TRBJ2-2; 8 bases map to TRBD1. Germline loops: CDR1 SGHNT, CDR2 YYREEE (reference sequence). V lost 4 bases to trimming and J lost 4 bases; unmatched junction nucleotides: 3. The CDR3 length is 14 residues. The CDR3 region is CASSRTGSTGELFF. CDR3 sequence (DNA): TGTGCCAGCAGCCGGACAGGGAGCACCGGGGAGCTGTTTTTT.

In this sample, this clone turned up once. V and J are TRBV7-2 and TRBJ1-5; D ambiguous. This CDR3 is 17 amino acids long. Germline V CDR1 and CDR2: SGHTA, FQGNSA. Trimming shortened V by 0 bases and J by 1 base, and 13 bases separated the two germline ends. The CDR3 region is CASSLAASVRSNQPQHF. In nucleotides, the CDR3 is TGTGCCAGCAGCTTAGCAGCTTCAGTCAGGAGCAATCAGCCCCAGCATTTT.

The chain uses TRBV27 and TRBJ2-5, with D possibly matching TRBD1 (6 bases). The germline V gene has CDR1 MNHEY and CDR2 SMNVEV (reference sequence). The CDR3 contains 15 residues. Trimming left V 5 bases short and J 1 base short, with 14 bases between. The CDR3 sequence is CASSPPGTLQETQYF. The CDR3 bases are TGTGCCAGCAGTCCCCCCGGGACACTCCAAGAGACCCAGTACTTC.

The V gene is TRBV9, the J gene TRBJ2-1, with 7 bases lining up with TRBD2. The germline V gene has CDR1 SGDLS and CDR2 YYNGEE. This CDR3 comprises 15 residues. J was trimmed by 2 bases and V by 6 bases; bases with no gene match: 8. In DNA form, the CDR3 reads TGTGCCAGCACCTCCCCCGGGACTACCTACAATGAGCAGTTCTTC. Amino acid sequence: CASTSPGTTYNEQFF.

This clone was seen only a few times. The gene calls are TRBV2 and TRBJ1-1; D gene unclear. In germline, CDR1 is SNHLY, CDR2 FYNNEI. The CDR3 runs 12 residues. The V end lost 6 bases, the J end lost 1 base, and 6 bases lay between the germline ends. The CDR3 DNA reads as TGTGCCAGCAGGAGCGGGAACACTGAAGCTTTCTTT. This encodes CASRSGNTEAFF.